The clone carrying this T cell receptor (beta chain) was observed a few times. What it recognizes is unknown. TCRdb recomputed calls from the reads with MiXCR, one row per CDR3 protein. The table includes more than 110,000 distinct CDR3 sequences, 25% to 35% detected once. Trimming took 5 bases from V and 4 from J; bases not matched to a gene: 14. CDR1 SGHAT and CDR2 FQNNGV come from the germline V gene. The CDR3 is 18 residues long. The entry originates in a study of T cell repertoires in cytomegalovirus infection. Study as a whole: Public TCR beta signatures marked donors with CMV infection and the matching HLA.

Study results and limitations: Public TCR beta family frequency separated CMV-and-HLA carriers, including in an independent cohort.

The sequencing used CD8+ T cells from cultured PBMCs, collected from culture after CMV antigen stimulation. This TCR derives from a human donor in good health (CMV status not recorded). Some clones in this sample may be carry-over from other donors' samples. J is TRBJ2-1 and V is TRBV11-2; TRBD2 matches at 10 bases. CDR3 coding DNA: TGTGCCAGCAGCCAGACCCTCCCTAGCGGGGGCCCTTACAATGAGCAGTTCTTC. Its protein product is CASSQTLPSGGPYNEQFF.